The 14 T cell receptor beta chains presented below share a single source sample, sequenced in a study of cytomegalovirus exposure and HLA in healthy donors. This PCR relied on a set of 60 Vbeta primers and 13 Jbeta primers. Clones were sequenced by immunoSEQ multiplex PCR, and TCRdb holds only the in-frame ones, with some missing. The table includes about 120,000 clones, over 70% detected once. Sequenced input: PBMCs. Source of these receptors: a woman aged 50 to 60 in good health and CMV-seronegative.

This clone has more than one count but fewer than ten. The chain is built from TRBV20-1 and TRBJ2-3; unclear D gene. The CDR3 has 9 residues. Germline CDR1 DFQATT, CDR2 SNEGSKA (reference sequence). CDR3 residues: CSPVSTQYF. The CDR3 DNA reads as TGCAGCCCTGTTTCCACGCAGTATTTT.

The chain combines TRBV4-1 with TRBJ2-7, with 9 bases lining up with TRBD2. V dropped 4 bases and J dropped 2; count of bases not matched to a gene: 6. The CDR3 totals 15 residues. Germline CDR1 MGHRA, CDR2 YSYEKL. CDR3 region: CASSRLGLAPYEQYF. The CDR3, as DNA: TGCGCCAGCAGCCGCTTGGGACTAGCCCCCTACGAGCAGTACTTC.

This rearrangement joins TRBV7-3 to TRBJ2-3; TRBD2 agrees at 10 bases. Trimming cost V 2 bases and J 2 bases; bases outside gene matches: 1. CDR3 length: 15 residues. The germline CDR1 and CDR2 sequences are SGHTA and FQGTGA. CDR3 DNA sequence: TGTGCCAGCAGCTTACTAGCGGGGGCCACAGATACGCAGTATTTT. The encoded protein is CASSLLAGATDTQYF.

Regarding this clone: One junction end disagrees with the germline gene, perhaps due to a read error. The rearrangement uses TRBV7-7 and TRBJ1-2; TRBD1 might be the D (5 bases). Germline CDR1 is SSHAT and CDR2 is FNYEAQ (reference sequence). The CDR3 sequence is 15 residues long. CDR3 sequence reads: CASSSNGGSNYGYTF. The CDR3 DNA is TGTGCTAGCAGTAGCAACGGGGGATCGAACTATGGCTACACCTTC.

The V call is TRBV18, the J call TRBJ2-3, with 10 bases matching TRBD2. The trim removed 5 bases at V and 0 bases at J, leaving 5 bases unmatched. Germline loops: CDR1 KGHSH, CDR2 LQKENI. The CDR3 loop spans 16 amino acids. CDR3 coding DNA: TGTGCCAGCTCAGCCGGGACTAGCGCGAGCACAGATACGCAGTATTTT. Translated, it gives CASSAGTSASTDTQYF.

This clone was picked up a small number of times. The chain links TRBV5-8 to TRBJ2-1; possibly TRBD2 for D (6 bases). V lost 0 bases to trimming and J lost 8 bases, with 12 bases between them. Germline lookup yields CDR1 SGHTS and CDR2 YDEGEE. The CDR3 contains 14 residues. Here the CDR3 DNA reads TGTGCCAGCAGCTTGGGGGTTGGGACTGATGAGCAGTTCTTC. Its protein is CASSLGVGTDEQFF.

The chain joins TRBV28 to TRBJ2-1, with 7 bases aligning to TRBD2. Germline CDR1 MDHEN, CDR2 SYDVKM. The CDR3 spans 13 residues. The V gene end was trimmed by 5 bases and the J gene end by 12 bases; junction bases not matched to a gene: 10. CDR3 nucleotides: TGTGCCAGCAGTATTTCGGGGGGTATTGGGCAGTTCTTC. This sequence encodes CASSISGGIGQFF. Based on the CDR3 plus reference TRBV28 and TRBJ2-1, the full variable domain is DVKVTQSSRYLVKRTGEKVFLECVQDMDHENMFWYRQDPGLGLRLIYFSYDVKMKEKGDIPEGYSVSREKKERFSLILESASTNQTSMYLCASSISGGIGQFFGPGTRLTVL.

The chain has TRBV27 and TRBJ2-1, with TRBD2 matching over 8 bases. V dropped 6 bases and J dropped 9; count of bases not matched to a gene: 7. The CDR3 runs to 13 residues. Germline values: CDR1 MNHEY, CDR2 SMNVEV (reference sequence). CDR3 protein: CASSLGLGAEQFF. CDR3 coding DNA: TGTGCCAGCAGCCTGGGACTAGGTGCTGAGCAGTTCTTC.

The chain couples TRBV25-1 to TRBJ1-1; 7 bases are a match to TRBD1. Germline loops: CDR1 MGHDK, CDR2 SYGVNS. This CDR3 has 13 residues. Trimming took 5 bases from V and 4 from J; bases not matched to a gene: 4. DNA for the CDR3: TGTGCCAGCAGTCCACGACAGGGCACTGAAGCTTTCTTT. It is translated as CASSPRQGTEAFF.

This clone occurred a few times. The chain recombines TRBV19 with TRBJ1-1; weak D call: TRBD1 (5 bases). The germline V gene encodes CDR1 LNHDA and CDR2 SQIVND (reference sequence). The CDR3 loop spans 15 amino acids. V was clipped by 4 bases and J by 1 base, with 13 bases between them. The CDR3: CASSTEGNSNTEAFF. In DNA form, the CDR3 reads TGTGCCAGTAGTACGGAGGGGAATTCGAACACTGAAGCTTTCTTT.

DNA of the CDR3: TGTGCCAGCCCTCGCGGGACAGGTCTTTCCAATTCCAGGGATGAGCAGTTCTTC. Translation: CASPRGTGLSNSRDEQFF. The chain carries TRBV5-8 and TRBJ2-1; 8 bases are a match to TRBD1. V was pared by 7 bases and J by 8 bases, with 23 bases of the junction left unmatched. Germline values: CDR1 SGHTS, CDR2 YDEGEE. The CDR3 has 18 residues.

J is TRBJ2-1 and V is TRBV13; 14 bases are a match to TRBD2. CDR3 length: 16 amino acids. CDR1 and CDR2 (germline): PRHDT, FYEKMQ (reference sequence). After removal of 5 bases from V and 5 bases from J, the junction contained 5 bases not matched to a gene. In DNA form, the CDR3 reads TGTGCCAGCAGCAAAATGGGACTAGCGGGAGACAATGAGCAGTTCTTC. Amino acids: CASSKMGLAGDNEQFF.

This clone was seen a handful of times. The gene calls are TRBV27 and TRBJ2-5, with 7 bases lining up with TRBD1. Unmatched junction bases numbered 1, after V lost 4 bases and J lost 2 bases. From germline, CDR1 is MNHEY and CDR2 SMNVEV (reference sequence). This CDR3 has 13 amino acids. This CDR3 is CASSWDRQETQYF. The CDR3 DNA reads as TGTGCCAGCAGTTGGGACAGACAAGAGACCCAGTACTTC.

This chain's CDR3 is CASSLRGTGGNQPQHF. In nucleotides, the CDR3 is TGTGCCAGCAGTTTAAGAGGGACAGGGGGCAATCAGCCCCAGCATTTT. The rearrangement links TRBV28 to TRBJ1-5; 10 nucleotides line up with TRBD1. CDR1 is MDHEN, CDR2 SYDVKM, per germline. V shed 2 bases, J shed 2 bases, and the junction held 3 bases outside the gene matches. The length of the CDR3 is 16 residues.